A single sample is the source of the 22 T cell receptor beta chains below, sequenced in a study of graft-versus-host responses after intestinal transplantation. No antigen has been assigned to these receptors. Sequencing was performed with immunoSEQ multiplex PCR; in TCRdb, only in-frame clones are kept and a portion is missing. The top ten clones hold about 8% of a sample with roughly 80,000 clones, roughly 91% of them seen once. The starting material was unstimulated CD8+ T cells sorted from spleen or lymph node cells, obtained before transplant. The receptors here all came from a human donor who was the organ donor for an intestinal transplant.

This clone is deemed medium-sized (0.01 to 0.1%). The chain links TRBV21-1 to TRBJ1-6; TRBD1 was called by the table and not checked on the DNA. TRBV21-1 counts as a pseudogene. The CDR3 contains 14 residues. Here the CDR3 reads CASTRGQYNSPLHF. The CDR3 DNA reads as TGTGCCTCTACTCGGGGACAGTATAATTCACCCCTCCACTTT.

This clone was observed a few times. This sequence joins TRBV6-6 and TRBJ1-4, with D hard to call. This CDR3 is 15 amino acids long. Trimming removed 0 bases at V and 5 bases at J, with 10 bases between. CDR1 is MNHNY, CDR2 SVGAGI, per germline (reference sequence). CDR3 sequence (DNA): TGTGCCAGCAGTTACTCCGGGGAGGAAAATGAAAAACTGTTTTTT. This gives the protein CASSYSGEENEKLFF.

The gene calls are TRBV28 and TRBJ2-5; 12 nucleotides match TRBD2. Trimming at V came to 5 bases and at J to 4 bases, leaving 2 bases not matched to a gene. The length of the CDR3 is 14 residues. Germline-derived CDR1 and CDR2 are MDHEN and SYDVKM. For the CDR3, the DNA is TGTGCCAGCAGTCCGGGACTAGCGGGAGAGACCCAGTACTTC. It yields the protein CASSPGLAGETQYF.

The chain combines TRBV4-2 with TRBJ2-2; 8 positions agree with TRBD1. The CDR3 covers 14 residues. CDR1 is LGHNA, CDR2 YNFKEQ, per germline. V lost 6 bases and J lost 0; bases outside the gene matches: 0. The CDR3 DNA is TGTGCCAGCAGACAGGGGGCGAACACCGGGGAGCTGTTTTTT. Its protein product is CASRQGANTGELFF.

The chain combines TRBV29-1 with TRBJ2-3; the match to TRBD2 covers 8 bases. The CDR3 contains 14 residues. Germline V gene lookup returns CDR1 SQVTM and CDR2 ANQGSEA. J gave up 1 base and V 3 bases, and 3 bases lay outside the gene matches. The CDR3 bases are TGCAGCGTTGACGGAGCGGGGGGCACAGATACGCAGTATTTT. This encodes CSVDGAGGTDTQYF.

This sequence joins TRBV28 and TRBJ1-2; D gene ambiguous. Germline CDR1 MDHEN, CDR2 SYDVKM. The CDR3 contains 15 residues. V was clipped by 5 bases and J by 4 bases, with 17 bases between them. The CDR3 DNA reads TGTGCCAGCAGTCCCCGGACGGCTAATGGCTATGGCTACACCTTC. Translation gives CASSPRTANGYGYTF.

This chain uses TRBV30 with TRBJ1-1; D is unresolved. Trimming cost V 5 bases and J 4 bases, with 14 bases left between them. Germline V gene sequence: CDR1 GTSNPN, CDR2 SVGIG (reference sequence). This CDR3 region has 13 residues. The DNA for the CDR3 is TGTGCCTGGGACACAGTACCTCCCACTGAAGCTTTCTTT. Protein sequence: CAWDTVPPTEAFF.

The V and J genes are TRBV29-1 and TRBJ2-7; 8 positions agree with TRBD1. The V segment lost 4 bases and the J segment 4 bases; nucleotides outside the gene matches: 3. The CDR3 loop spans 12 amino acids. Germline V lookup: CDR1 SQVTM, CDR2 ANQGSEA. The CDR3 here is CSVGDRIYEQYF. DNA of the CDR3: TGCAGCGTTGGGGACAGGATTTACGAGCAGTACTTC.

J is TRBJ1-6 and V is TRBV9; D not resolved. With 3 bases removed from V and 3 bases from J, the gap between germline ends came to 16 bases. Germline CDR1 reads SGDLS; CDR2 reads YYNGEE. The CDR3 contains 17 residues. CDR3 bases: TGTGCCAGCAGCGCCCGGACCGCTGCGTACTATAATTCACCCCTCCACTTT. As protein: CASSARTAAYYNSPLHF.

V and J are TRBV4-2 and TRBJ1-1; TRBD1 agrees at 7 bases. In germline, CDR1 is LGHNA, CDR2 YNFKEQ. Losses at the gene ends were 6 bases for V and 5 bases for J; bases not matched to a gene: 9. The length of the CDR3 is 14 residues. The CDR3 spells CASSEDRLRTEAFF. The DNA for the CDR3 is TGTGCCAGCAGTGAGGACAGGTTGCGGACTGAAGCTTTCTTT.

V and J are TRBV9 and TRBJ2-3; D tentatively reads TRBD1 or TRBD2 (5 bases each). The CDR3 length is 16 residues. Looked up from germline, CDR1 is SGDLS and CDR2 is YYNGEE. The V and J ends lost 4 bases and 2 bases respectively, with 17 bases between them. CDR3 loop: CASSLGELDFTDTQYF. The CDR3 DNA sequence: TGTGCCAGCAGCCTAGGGGAGTTAGACTTCACAGATACGCAGTATTTT.

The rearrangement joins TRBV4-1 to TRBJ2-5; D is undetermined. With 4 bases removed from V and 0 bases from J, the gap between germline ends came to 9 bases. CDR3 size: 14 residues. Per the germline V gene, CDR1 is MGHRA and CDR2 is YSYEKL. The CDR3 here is CASSLNRDQETQYF. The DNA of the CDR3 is TGCGCCAGCAGCCTAAACAGAGACCAAGAGACCCAGTACTTC.

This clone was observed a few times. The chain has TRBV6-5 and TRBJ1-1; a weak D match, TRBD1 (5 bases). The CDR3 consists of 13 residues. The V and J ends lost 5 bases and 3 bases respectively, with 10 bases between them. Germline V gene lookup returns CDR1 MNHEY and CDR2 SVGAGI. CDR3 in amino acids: CASSEAGHTEAFF. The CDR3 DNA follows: TGTGCCAGCAGTGAAGCGGGGCACACTGAAGCTTTCTTT.

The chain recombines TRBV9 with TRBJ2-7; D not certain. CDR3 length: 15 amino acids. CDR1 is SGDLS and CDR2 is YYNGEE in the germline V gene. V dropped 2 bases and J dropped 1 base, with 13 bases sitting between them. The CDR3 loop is CASSVLGTSSYEQYF. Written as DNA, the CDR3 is TGTGCCAGCAGCGTTCTGGGAACCAGTTCCTACGAGCAGTACTTC.

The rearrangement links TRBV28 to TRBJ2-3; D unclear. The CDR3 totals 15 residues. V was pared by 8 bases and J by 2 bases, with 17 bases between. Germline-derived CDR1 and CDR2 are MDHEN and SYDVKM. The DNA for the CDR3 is TGTGCCAGCGGATATTCGGGCACGACCACAGATACGCAGTATTTT. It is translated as CASGYSGTTTDTQYF.

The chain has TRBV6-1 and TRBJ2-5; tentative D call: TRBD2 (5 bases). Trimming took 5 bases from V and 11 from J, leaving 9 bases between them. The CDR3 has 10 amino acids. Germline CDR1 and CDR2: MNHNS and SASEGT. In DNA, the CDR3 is TGTGCCAGCAGTAGGACTGAGCAGTACTTC. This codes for CASSRTEQYF.

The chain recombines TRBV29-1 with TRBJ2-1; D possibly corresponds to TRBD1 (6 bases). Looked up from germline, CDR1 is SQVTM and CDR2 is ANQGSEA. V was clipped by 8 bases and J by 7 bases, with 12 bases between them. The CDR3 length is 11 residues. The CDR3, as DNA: TGCAGCTTTGGGGGCGATAATGAGCAGTTCTTC. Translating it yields CSFGGDNEQFF.

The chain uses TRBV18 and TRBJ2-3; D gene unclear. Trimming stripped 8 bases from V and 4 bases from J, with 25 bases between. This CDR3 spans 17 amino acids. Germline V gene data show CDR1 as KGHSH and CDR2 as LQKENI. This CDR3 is CASQIRGESVPADTQYF. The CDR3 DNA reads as TGTGCCAGCCAAATCCGAGGTGAATCGGTCCCGGCAGATACGCAGTATTTT.

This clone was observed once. Here the CDR3 DNA reads TGTGCCAGCAGTTACGCCGGGGGCACTGAAGCTTTCTTT. The encoded protein is CASSYAGGTEAFF. The chain employs TRBV6-5 and TRBJ1-1; D possibly corresponds to TRBD1 (5 bases). The V gene's germline CDR1 is MNHEY and CDR2 SVGAGI. The CDR3 has 13 amino acids. The V gene lost 2 bases and the J gene lost 4 bases, with 8 bases spanning the gap.

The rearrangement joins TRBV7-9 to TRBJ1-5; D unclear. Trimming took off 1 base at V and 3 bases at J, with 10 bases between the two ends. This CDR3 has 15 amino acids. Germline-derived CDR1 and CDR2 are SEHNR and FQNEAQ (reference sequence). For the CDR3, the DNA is TGTGCCAGCAGCTTAGGGTCGCAGGTCAATCAGCCCCAGCATTTT. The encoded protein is CASSLGSQVNQPQHF.

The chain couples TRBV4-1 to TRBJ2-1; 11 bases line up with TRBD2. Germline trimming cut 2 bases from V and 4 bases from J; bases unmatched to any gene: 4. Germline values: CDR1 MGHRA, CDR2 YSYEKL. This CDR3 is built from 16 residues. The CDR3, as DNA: TGCGCCAGCAGCCAACGACTAGCGGGGATATACAATGAGCAGTTCTTC. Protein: CASSQRLAGIYNEQFF.

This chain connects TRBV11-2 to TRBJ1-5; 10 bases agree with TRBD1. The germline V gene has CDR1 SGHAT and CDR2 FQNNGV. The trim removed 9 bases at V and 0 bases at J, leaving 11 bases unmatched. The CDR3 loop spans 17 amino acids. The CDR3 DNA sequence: TGTGCCAGTCGATTCGGGACAGGGGCTAATAGCAATCAGCCCCAGCATTTT. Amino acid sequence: CASRFGTGANSNQPQHF.